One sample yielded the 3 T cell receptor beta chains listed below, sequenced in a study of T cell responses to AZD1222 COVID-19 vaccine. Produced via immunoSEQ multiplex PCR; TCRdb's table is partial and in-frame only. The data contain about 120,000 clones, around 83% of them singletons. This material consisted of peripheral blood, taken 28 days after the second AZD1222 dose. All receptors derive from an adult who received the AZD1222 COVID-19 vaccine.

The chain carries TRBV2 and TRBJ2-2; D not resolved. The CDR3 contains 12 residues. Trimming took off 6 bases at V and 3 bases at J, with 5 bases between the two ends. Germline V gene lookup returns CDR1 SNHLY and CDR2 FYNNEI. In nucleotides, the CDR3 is TGTGCCAGCAGGATAGACACCGGGGAGCTGTTTTTT. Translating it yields CASRIDTGELFF.

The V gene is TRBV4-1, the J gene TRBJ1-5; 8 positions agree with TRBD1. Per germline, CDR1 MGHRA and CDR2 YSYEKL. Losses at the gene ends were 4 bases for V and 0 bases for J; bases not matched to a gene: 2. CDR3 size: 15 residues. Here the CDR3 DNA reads TGCGCCAGCAGCCCAGGGGGCATTAGCAATCAGCCCCAGCATTTT. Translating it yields CASSPGGISNQPQHF.

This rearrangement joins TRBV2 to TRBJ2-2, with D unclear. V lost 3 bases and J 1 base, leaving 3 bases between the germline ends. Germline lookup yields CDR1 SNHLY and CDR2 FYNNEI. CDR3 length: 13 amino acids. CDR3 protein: CASSDQNTGELFF. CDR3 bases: TGTGCCAGCAGTGATCAGAACACCGGGGAGCTGTTTTTT.